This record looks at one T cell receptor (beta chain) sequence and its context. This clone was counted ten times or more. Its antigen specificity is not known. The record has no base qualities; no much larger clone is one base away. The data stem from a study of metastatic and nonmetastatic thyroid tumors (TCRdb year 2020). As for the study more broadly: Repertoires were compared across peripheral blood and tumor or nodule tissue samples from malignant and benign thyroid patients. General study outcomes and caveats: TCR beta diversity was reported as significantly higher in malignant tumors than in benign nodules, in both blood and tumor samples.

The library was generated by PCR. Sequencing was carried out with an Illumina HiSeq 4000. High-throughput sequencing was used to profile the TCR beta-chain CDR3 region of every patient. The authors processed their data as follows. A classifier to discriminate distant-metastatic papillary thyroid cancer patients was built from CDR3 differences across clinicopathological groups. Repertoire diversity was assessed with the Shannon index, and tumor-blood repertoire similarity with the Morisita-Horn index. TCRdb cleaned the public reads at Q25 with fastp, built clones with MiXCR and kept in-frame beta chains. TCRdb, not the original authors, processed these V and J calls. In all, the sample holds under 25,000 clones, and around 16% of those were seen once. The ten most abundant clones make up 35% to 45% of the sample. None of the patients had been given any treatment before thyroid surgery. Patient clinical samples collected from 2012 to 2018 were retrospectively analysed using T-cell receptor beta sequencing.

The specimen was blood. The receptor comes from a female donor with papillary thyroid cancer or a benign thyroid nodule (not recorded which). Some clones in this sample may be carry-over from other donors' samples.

CDR3 reads: CASSWDSNQPQHF. The DNA is TGTGCCAGCAGCTGGGATAGCAATCAGCCCCAGCATTTT. This chain is built from TRBV5-4 and TRBJ1-5; confidence is insufficient to name the D gene. From a lookup of the germline V gene (reference sequence), CDR1 and CDR2 are SGHNT and YYREEE. Spanning cysteine to phenylalanine, the CDR3 consists of 13 amino acids. CDR3 DNA only is kept here, 39 bases in frame from base 1. The trim is 3 bases for V and 0 bases for J, with a gap of 4 bases between the germline ends.